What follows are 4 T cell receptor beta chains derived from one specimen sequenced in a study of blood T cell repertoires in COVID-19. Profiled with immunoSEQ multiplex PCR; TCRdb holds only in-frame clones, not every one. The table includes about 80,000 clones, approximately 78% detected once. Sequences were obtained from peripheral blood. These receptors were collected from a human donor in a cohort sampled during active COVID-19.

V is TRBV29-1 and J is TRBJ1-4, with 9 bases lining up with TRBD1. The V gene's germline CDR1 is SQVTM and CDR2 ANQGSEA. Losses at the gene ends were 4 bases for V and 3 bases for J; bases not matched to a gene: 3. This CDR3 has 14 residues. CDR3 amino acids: CSVAWDRANEKLFF. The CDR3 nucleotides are TGCAGCGTTGCGTGGGACAGGGCTAATGAAAAACTGTTTTTT.

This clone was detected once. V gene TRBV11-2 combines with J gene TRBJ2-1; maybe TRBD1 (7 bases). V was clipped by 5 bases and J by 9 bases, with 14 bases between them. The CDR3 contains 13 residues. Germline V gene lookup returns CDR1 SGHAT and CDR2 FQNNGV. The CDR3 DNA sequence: TGTGCCAGCAGCGGCGGGACAGTTGGTGAGCAGTTCTTC. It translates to CASSGGTVGEQFF.

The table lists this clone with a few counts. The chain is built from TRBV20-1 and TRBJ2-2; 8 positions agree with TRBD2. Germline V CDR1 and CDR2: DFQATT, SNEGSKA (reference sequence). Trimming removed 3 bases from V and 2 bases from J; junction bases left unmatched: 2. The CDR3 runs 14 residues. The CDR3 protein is CSASSGANTGELFF. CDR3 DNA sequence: TGCAGTGCTAGTAGCGGGGCAAACACCGGGGAGCTGTTTTTT.

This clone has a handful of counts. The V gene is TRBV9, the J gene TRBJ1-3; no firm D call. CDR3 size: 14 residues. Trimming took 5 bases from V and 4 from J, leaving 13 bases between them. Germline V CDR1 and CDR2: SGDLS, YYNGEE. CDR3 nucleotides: TGTGCCAGCAGAGGACTGGGGAGAGGAAACACCATATATTTT. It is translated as CASRGLGRGNTIYF.